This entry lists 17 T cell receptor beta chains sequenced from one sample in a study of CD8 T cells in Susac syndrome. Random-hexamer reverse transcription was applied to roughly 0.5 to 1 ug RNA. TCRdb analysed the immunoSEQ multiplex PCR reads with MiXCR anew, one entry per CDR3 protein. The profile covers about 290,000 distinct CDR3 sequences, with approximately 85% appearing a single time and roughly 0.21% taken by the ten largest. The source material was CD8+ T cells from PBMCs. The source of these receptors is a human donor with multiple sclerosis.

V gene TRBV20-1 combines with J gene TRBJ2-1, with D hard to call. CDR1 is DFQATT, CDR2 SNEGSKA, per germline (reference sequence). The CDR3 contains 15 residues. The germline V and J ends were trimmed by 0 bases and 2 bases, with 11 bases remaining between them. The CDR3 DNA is TGCAGTGCTAGAGATACGCCGTTTACCTACAATGAGCAGTTCTTC. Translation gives CSARDTPFTYNEQFF.

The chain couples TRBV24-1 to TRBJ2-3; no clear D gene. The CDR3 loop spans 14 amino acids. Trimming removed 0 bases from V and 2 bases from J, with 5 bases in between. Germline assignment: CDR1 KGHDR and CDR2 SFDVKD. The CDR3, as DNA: TGTGCCACCAGTGATTTGAGGACCACAGATACGCAGTATTTT. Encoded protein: CATSDLRTTDTQYF.

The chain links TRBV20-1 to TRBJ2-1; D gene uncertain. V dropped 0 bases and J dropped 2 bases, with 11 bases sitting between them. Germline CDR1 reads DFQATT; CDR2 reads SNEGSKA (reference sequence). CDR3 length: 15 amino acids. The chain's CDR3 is CSARDRRLPYNEQFF. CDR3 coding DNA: TGCAGTGCTAGAGATAGGCGGTTGCCCTACAATGAGCAGTTCTTC.

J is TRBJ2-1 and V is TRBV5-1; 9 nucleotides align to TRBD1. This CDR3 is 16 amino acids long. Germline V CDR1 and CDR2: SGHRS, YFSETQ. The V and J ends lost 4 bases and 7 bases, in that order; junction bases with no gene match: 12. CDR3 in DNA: TGCGCCAGCAGCGGCCCGGGACAGGGTAGGAGAAATGAGCAGTTCTTC. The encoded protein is CASSGPGQGRRNEQFF.

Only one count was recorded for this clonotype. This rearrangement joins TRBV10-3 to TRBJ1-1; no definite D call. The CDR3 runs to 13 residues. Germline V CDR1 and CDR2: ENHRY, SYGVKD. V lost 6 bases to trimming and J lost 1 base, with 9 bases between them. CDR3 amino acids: CAIRSQENTEAFF. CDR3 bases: TGTGCCATCAGAAGTCAGGAGAACACTGAAGCTTTCTTT.

The CDR3 protein is CASSPGHLGIQYF. CDR3 coding DNA: TGTGCCAGCAGTCCGGGACATCTGGGTATTCAGTACTTC. The chain links TRBV27 to TRBJ2-4; the D gene is possibly TRBD1 (6 bases). The V end lost 5 bases, the J end lost 10 bases, and 15 bases lay between the germline ends. CDR1 and CDR2 from the germline V gene are MNHEY and SMNVEV (reference sequence). The CDR3 contains 13 residues.

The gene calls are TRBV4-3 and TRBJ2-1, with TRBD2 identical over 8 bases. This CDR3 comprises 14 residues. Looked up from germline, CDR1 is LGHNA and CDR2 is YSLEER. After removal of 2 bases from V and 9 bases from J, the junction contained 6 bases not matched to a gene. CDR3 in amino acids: CASSQTRLAPEQFF. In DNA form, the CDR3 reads TGCGCCAGCAGCCAAACAAGACTAGCGCCTGAGCAGTTCTTC.

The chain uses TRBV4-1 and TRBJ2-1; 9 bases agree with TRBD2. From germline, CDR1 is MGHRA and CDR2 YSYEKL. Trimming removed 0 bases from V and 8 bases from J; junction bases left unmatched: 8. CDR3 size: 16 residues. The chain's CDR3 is CASSQDLAGEAYEQFF. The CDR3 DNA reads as TGCGCCAGCAGCCAAGATTTAGCGGGAGAGGCTTATGAGCAGTTCTTC.

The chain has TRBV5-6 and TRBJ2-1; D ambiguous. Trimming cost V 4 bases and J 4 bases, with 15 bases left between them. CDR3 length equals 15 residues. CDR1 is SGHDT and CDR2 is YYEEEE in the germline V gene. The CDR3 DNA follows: TGTGCCAGCAGCGCCTCCGTCCGGGTTTACAATGAGCAGTTCTTC. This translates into CASSASVRVYNEQFF.

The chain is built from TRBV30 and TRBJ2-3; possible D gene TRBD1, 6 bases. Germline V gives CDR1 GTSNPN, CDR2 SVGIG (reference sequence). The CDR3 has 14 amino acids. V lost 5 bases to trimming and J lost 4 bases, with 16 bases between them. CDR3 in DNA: TGTGCCTGGTCGACAGGCTCTAATTCAGATACGCAGTATTTT. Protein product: CAWSTGSNSDTQYF.

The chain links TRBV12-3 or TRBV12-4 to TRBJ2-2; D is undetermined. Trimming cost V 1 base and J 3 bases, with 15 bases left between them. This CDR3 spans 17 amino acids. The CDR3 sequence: CASSLEHPVIDTGELFF. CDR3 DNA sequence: TGTGCCAGCAGTTTAGAACACCCCGTGATAGACACCGGGGAGCTGTTTTTT.

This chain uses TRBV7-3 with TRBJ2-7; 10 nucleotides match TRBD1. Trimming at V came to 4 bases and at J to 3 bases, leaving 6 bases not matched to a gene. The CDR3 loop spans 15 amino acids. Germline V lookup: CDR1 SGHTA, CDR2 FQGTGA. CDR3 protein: CASSWVDRGFYEQYF. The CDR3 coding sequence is TGTGCCAGCAGCTGGGTGGACAGGGGGTTCTACGAGCAGTACTTC.

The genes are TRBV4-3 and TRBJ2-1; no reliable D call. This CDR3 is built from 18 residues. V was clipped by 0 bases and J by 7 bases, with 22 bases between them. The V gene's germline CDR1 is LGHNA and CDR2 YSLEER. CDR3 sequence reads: CASSQDRVWARLGNEQFF. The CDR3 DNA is TGCGCCAGCAGCCAAGATCGAGTGTGGGCTCGTCTAGGGAATGAGCAGTTCTTC.

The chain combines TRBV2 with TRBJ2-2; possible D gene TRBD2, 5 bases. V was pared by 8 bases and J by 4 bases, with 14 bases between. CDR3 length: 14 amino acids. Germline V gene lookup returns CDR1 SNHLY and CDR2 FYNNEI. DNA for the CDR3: TGTGCCAGCGGACTCAGCCCCTCCACCGGGGAGCTGTTTTTT. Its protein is CASGLSPSTGELFF.

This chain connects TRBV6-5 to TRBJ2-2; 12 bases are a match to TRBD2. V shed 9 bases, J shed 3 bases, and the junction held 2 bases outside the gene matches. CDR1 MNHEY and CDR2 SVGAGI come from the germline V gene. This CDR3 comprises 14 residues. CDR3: CASGTSGYTGELFF. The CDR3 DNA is TGTGCCAGTGGGACTAGCGGGTACACCGGGGAGCTGTTTTTT.

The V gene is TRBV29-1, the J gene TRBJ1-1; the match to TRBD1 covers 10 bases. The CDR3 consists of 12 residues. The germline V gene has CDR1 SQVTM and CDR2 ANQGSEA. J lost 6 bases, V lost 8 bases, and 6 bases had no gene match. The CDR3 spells CSSGTGDPEAFF. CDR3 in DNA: TGCAGCTCCGGGACAGGGGATCCTGAAGCTTTCTTT.

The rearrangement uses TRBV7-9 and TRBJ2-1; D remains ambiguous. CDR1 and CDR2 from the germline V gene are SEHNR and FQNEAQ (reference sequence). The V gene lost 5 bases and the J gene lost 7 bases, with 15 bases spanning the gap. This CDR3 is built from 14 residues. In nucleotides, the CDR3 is TGTGCCAGCAGCCCCCCGGTCATCGGTAATGAGCAGTTCTTC. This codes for CASSPPVIGNEQFF.